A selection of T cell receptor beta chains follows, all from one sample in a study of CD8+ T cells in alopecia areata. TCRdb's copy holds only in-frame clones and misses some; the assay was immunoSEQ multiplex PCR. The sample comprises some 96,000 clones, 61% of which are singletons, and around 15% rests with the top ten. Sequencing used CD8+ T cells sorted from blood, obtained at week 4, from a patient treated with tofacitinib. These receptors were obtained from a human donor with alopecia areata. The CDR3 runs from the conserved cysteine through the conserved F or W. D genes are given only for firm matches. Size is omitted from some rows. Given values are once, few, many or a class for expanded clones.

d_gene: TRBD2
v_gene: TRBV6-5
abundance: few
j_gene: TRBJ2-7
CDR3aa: CASTSGSPYEQYF
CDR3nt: TGTGCCAGTACTAGCGGGAGCCCCTACGAGCAGTACTTC

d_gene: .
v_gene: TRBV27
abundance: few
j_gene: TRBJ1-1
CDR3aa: CASSLSLNTEAFF
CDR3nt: TGTGCCAGCAGTTTATCTCTGAACACTGAAGCTTTCTTT

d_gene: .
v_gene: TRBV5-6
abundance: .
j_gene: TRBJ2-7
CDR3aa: CASSFGYEQYF
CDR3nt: TGTGCCAGCAGCTTCGGATACGAGCAGTACTTC

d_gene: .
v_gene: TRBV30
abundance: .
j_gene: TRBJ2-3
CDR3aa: CAWSGTTPARDTQYF
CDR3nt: TGTGCCTGGAGTGGGACTACCCCCGCCCGGGATACGCAGTATTTT

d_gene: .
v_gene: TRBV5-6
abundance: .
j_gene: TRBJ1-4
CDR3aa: CASSLGRTGKLFF
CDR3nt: TGTGCCAGCAGCTTAGGACGGACGGGTAAACTGTTTTTT

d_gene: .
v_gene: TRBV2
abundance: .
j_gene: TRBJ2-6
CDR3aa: CATADSYGANVLTF
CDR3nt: TGTGCCACCGCGGACTCCTACGGGGCCAACGTCCTGACTTTC

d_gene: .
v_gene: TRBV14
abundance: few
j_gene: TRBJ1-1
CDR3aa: CASSQTYGEAFF
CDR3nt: TGTGCCAGCAGCCAGACCTATGGTGAAGCTTTCTTT

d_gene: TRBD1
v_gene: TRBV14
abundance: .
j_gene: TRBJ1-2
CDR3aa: CASSPRQGYGYTF
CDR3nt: TGTGCCAGCAGCCCACGACAGGGATATGGCTACACCTTC

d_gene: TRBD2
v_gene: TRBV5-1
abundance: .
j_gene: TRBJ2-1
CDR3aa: CARPGLAAYNEQFF
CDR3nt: TGCGCCAGACCCGGACTAGCGGCCTACAATGAGCAGTTCTTC

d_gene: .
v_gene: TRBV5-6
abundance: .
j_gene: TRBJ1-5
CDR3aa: CASSLAGGVGQPQHF
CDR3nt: TGTGCCAGCAGCTTGGCCGGCGGGGTTGGTCAGCCCCAGCATTTT

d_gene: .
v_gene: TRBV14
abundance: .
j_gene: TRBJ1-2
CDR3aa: CASSQHIQSYGYTF
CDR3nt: TGTGCCAGCAGCCAACATATTCAGTCGTATGGCTACACCTTC

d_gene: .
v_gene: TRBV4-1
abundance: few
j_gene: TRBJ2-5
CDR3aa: CASSQEGVPGETQYF
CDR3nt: TGCGCCAGCAGCCAAGAAGGGGTCCCCGGGGAGACCCAGTACTTC

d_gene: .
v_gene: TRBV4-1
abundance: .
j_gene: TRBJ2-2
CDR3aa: CASSQGSGELFF
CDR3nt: TGCGCCAGCAGCCAAGGCTCCGGGGAGCTGTTTTTT

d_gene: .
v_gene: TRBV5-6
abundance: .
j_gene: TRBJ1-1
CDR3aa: CASSLGGLFRAFF
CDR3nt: TGTGCCAGCAGCTTGGGGGGGCTCTTTCGAGCTTTCTTT

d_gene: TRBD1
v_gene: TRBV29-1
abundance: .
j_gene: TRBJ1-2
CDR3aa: CSVVGTELNYNYGYTF
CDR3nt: TGCAGCGTTGTAGGGACAGAGTTGAATTATAACTATGGCTACACCTTC

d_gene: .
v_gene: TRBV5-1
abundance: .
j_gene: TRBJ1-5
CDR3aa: CASLTLQPQHF
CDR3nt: TGCGCCAGCCTCACGTTGCAGCCCCAGCATTTT

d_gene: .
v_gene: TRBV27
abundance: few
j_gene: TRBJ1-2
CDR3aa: CASALGGQGGYTF
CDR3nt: TGTGCCAGCGCGCTGGGGGGGCAGGGTGGCTACACCTTC

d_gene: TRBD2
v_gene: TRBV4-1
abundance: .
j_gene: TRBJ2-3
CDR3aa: CASSQVSGAGGTDTQYF
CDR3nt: TGCGCCAGCAGCCAAGTGTCTGGGGCGGGGGGGACAGATACGCAGTATTTT

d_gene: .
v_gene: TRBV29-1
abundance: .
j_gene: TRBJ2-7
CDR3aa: CSVGRGAHERYF
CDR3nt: .

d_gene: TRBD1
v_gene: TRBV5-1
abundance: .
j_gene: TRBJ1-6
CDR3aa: CASSLGQGHSPLHF
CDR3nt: TGCGCCAGCAGCTTGGGACAGGGCCATTCACCCCTCCACTTT

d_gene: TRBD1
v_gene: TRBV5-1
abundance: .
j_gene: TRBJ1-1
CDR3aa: CASSRGQGPLGTEAFF
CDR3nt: TGCGCCAGCAGCAGGGGACAGGGGCCTTTAGGCACTGAAGCTTTCTTT

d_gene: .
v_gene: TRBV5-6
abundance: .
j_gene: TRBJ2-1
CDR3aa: CASTRDSSSYNEQFF
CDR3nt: TGTGCCAGCACCCGAGACTCGAGCTCCTACAATGAGCAGTTCTTC

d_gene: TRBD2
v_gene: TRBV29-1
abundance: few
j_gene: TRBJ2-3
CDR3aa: CSVELAGVTDTQYF
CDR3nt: TGCAGCGTTGAACTAGCGGGAGTCACAGATACGCAGTATTTT

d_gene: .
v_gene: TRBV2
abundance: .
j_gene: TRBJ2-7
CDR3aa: CATLNRAGNEQYF
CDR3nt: TGTGCCACCCTCAACAGGGCTGGCAACGAGCAGTACTTC

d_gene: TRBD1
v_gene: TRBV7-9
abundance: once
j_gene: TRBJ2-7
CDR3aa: CASSSGQGNEQYF
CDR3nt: TGTGCCAGCAGCTCGGGACAGGGGAACGAGCAGTACTTC

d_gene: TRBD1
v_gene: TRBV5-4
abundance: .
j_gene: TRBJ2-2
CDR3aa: CASSLVQGPGELFF
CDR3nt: TGTGCCAGCAGCTTAGTACAGGGGCCCGGGGAGCTGTTTTTT

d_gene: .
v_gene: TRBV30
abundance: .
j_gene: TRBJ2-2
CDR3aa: CAWSWGPGELFF
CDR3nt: TGTGCCTGGAGTTGGGGTCCCGGGGAGCTGTTTTTT

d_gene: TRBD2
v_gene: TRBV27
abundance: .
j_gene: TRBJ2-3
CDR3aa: CASSYLAGGSTDTQYF
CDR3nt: TGTGCCAGCAGTTATCTAGCGGGGGGTAGCACAGATACGCAGTATTTT

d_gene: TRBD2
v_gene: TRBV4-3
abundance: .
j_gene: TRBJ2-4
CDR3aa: CASSQDFGGLAKNIQYF
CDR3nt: TGCGCCAGCAGCCAAGATTTCGGGGGGTTAGCCAAAAACATTCAGTACTTC

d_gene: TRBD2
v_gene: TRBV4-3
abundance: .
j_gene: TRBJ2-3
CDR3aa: CASSQGASGTTTDTQYF
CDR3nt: TGCGCCAGCAGCCAAGGGGCTAGCGGAACTACCACAGATACGCAGTATTTT

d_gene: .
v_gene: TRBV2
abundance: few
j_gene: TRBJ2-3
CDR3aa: CASSARPDTQYF
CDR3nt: TGTGCCAGCAGTGCGAGGCCAGATACGCAGTATTTT

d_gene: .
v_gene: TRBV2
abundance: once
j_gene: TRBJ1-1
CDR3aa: CASRGRENTEAFF
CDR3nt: TGTGCCAGCAGGGGAAGAGAAAACACTGAAGCTTTCTTT

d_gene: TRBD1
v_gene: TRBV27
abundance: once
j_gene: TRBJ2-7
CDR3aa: CASSPHSSGGHEQYF
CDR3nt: TGTGCCAGCAGTCCACACTCATCAGGGGGCCACGAGCAGTACTTC

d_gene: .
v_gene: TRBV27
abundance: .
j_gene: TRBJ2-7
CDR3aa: CASSLLAATTYEQYF
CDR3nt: TGTGCCAGCAGTTTATTGGCAGCGACCACCTACGAGCAGTACTTC

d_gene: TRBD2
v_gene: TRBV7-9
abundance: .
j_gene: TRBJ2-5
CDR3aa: CASNPLMGLAEQTQYF
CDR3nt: TGTGCCAGCAACCCCCTAATGGGACTAGCGGAACAGACCCAGTACTTC

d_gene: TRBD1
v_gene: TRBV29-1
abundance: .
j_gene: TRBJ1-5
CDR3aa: CSVGVWTGPADQPQHF
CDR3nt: TGCAGCGTTGGGGTGTGGACAGGACCAGCGGATCAGCCCCAGCATTTT

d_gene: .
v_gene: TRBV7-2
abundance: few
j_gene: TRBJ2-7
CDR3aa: CASSLAVSYEQYF
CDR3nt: TGTGCCAGCAGCTTAGCTGTCTCCTACGAGCAGTACTTC

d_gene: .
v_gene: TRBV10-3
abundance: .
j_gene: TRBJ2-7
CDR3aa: CASSYGETYEQYF
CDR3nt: TGTGCCAGCAGTTACGGGGAAACCTACGAGCAGTACTTC

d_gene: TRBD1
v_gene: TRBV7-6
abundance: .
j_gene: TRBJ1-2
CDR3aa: CASSAGQGSAGYGYTF
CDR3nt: TGTGCCAGCAGCGCGGGACAGGGCAGTGCGGGCTACGGCTACACCTTC

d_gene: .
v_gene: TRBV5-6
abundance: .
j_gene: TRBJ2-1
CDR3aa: CASSLGSSGAYNEQFF
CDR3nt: TGTGCCAGCAGCTTGGGAAGTAGCGGAGCTTACAATGAGCAGTTCTTC

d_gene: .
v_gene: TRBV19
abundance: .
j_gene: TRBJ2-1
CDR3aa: CASSMSNEQFF
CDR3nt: TGTGCCAGTAGTATGAGTAATGAGCAGTTCTTC

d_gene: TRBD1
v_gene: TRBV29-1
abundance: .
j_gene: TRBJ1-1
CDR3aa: CSVLTGERTEAFF
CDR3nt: TGCAGCGTGCTGACAGGGGAAAGGACTGAAGCTTTCTTT

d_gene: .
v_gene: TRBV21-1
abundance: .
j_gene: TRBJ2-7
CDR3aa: CASSKHTGGGYEQYF
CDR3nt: TGTGCCAGCAGCAAACACACAGGGGGCGGTTACGAGCAGTACTTC

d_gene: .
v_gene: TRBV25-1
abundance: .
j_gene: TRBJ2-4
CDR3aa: CATRGGSLNIQYF
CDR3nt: TGTGCAACCAGAGGGGGAAGCTTAAACATTCAGTACTTC

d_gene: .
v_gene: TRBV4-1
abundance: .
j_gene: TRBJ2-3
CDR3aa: CASSGPSTDTQYF
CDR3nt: TGCGCCAGCAGCGGGCCTAGCACAGATACGCAGTATTTT